Each of the 16 T cell receptor beta chains below was sequenced from the same sample in a study of identical twins. TCRdb reprocessed the 5' RACE reads with MiXCR, giving one entry per CDR3 protein. The sample shows about 290,000 distinct CDR3 sequences, roughly 9.8% of them seen only once. The sample was also linked to a second study, of yellow fever vaccine responses in identical twins.

The sequenced sample consisted of CD8+ T cells sorted from blood. The receptor source for this set is a woman under 30 in good health.

This clonotype has at least ten counts. This chain connects TRBV29-1 to TRBJ2-7, with 8 bases identical to TRBD1. Germline V lookup: CDR1 SQVTM, CDR2 ANQGSEA. V shed 6 bases, J shed 0 bases, and the junction held 4 bases outside the gene matches. This CDR3 contains 13 residues. The CDR3 sequence: CSVRTGTSYEQYF. In nucleotides, the CDR3 is TGCAGCGTGCGGACAGGGACCTCCTACGAGCAGTACTTC.

This clonotype was observed a few times. The gene calls are TRBV6-1 and TRBJ2-6, with D tentatively TRBD1 (6 bases). Per the germline V gene, CDR1 is MNHNS and CDR2 is SASEGT. The CDR3 has 15 residues. V gave up 5 bases and J gave up 4 bases, with 12 bases separating them. The CDR3 sequence: CASSQGTPGANVLTF. DNA for the CDR3: TGTGCCAGCAGTCAGGGGACACCCGGGGCCAACGTCCTGACTTTC.

The table lists this clonotype with many counts. The gene calls are TRBV15 and TRBJ2-1, with no clear D. V lost 0 bases and J 9 bases, leaving 9 bases between the germline ends. In germline, CDR1 is LNHNV, CDR2 YYDKDF (reference sequence). The CDR3 extends over 13 amino acids. In DNA, the CDR3 is TGTGCCACCAGCAGAGAAACTTTCACTGAGCAGTTCTTC. This translates into CATSRETFTEQFF.

This chain uses TRBV29-1 with TRBJ2-7, with no clear D. Germline lookup yields CDR1 SQVTM and CDR2 ANQGSEA. The CDR3 runs to 19 residues. The ends were cut back, 0 bases at V and 0 bases at J, with 24 bases in the middle. CDR3 loop: CSVEDRAAWQDAGSYEQYF. CDR3 bases: TGCAGCGTTGAAGATCGGGCCGCGTGGCAGGACGCTGGCTCCTACGAGCAGTACTTC.

This clonotype showed up just a few times. The chain recombines TRBV15 with TRBJ1-2; TRBD1 matches at 8 bases. This CDR3 has 14 amino acids. Germline assignment: CDR1 LNHNV and CDR2 YYDKDF (reference sequence). Germline trimming cut 5 bases from V and 8 bases from J; bases unmatched to any gene: 10. CDR3 loop: CATSPPGQGTGYTF. Here the CDR3 DNA reads TGTGCCACCAGCCCTCCTGGACAGGGAACGGGCTACACCTTC.

This clonotype was observed many times. The chain has TRBV6-2 or TRBV6-3 and TRBJ2-7; 7 nucleotides line up with TRBD2. The CDR3 consists of 16 residues. Looked up from germline, CDR1 is MNHEY and CDR2 is SVGEGT. J was trimmed by 0 bases and V by 8 bases; bases with no gene match: 13. CDR3 region: CASRGLKSRDSYEQYF. CDR3 DNA sequence: TGTGCCAGCCGGGGACTAAAGTCCAGGGACTCCTACGAGCAGTACTTC.

CDR3 protein: CASSLVLTSGGAGSGNEQFF. The CDR3 bases are TGTGCCAGCAGCTTAGTGCTGACTAGCGGGGGGGCCGGGTCTGGCAATGAGCAGTTCTTC. The genes are TRBV7-6 and TRBJ2-1; 14 bases fit TRBD2. This CDR3 is built from 20 residues. The trim removed 1 base at V and 6 bases at J, leaving 14 bases unmatched. CDR1 and CDR2 (germline): SGHVS, FNYEAQ.

Only a few counts were recorded for this clonotype. The chain carries TRBV7-8 and TRBJ1-2; 8 bases align to TRBD1. This CDR3 comprises 17 residues. The V gene end was trimmed by 4 bases and the J gene end by 3 bases; junction bases not matched to a gene: 13. Germline CDR1 and CDR2: SGHVS and FQNEAQ. CDR3 nucleotides: TGTGCCAGCAGCTCAATGGACAGGGTTGGGGTAGACTATGGCTACACCTTC. Translating it yields CASSSMDRVGVDYGYTF.

This clonotype has just a few counts. The rearrangement joins TRBV7-4 to TRBJ2-5, with D uncertain. V was trimmed by 5 bases and J by 0 bases, leaving 10 bases between them. The CDR3 sequence is 14 residues long. The germline CDR1 and CDR2 sequences are SGHVT and SQSDAQ. The CDR3 nucleotides are TGTGCCAGCAGCCCCCTGGTGAACCAAGAGACCCAGTACTTC. This translates into CASSPLVNQETQYF.

This clonotype was detected a few times. The chain uses TRBV4-2 and TRBJ2-1; 9 bases line up with TRBD2. Germline loops: CDR1 LGHNA, CDR2 YNFKEQ. Trimming cost V 4 bases and J 5 bases; bases outside gene matches: 9. CDR3 length: 16 amino acids. CDR3 in amino acids: CASSPPGGGGDNEQFF. Written as DNA, the CDR3 is TGTGCCAGCAGCCCCCCTGGCGGGGGGGGAGACAATGAGCAGTTCTTC.

This clonotype was found many times. V usage is TRBV5-1 and J usage is TRBJ2-7, with a weak D call TRBD2 (6 bases). V was shortened by 6 bases and J by 3 bases, with 16 bases between the two germline ends. Per germline, CDR1 SGHRS and CDR2 YFSETQ. This CDR3 has 14 residues. The CDR3 bases are TGCGCCAGCAAACCGGGACTCGAAAACTACGAGCAGTACTTC. Translated, it gives CASKPGLENYEQYF.

In this sample, this clonotype turned up many times. This chain connects TRBV29-1 to TRBJ2-1; TRBD2 matches at 7 bases. Germline V CDR1 and CDR2: SQVTM, ANQGSEA. J was trimmed by 5 bases and V by 1 base; bases with no gene match: 8. The CDR3 runs to 15 residues. The CDR3 DNA reads TGCAGCGTTGAAGGGCGAGGGAGGGGCAACAATGAGCAGTTCTTC. Its translation: CSVEGRGRGNNEQFF.

This clonotype counts as medium-sized. V usage is TRBV7-8 and J usage is TRBJ2-2; 10 bases are a match to TRBD2. The CDR3 covers 15 residues. Germline CDR1 is SGHVS and CDR2 is FQNEAQ. V trimming: 5 bases; J trimming: 4 bases; junction bases outside the gene matches: 4. The CDR3 spells CASSLLAGVTGELFF. CDR3 DNA sequence: TGTGCCAGCAGCCTCCTAGCGGGGGTCACCGGGGAGCTGTTTTTT.

This clonotype was recorded a few times. This sequence joins TRBV15 and TRBJ2-1; 12 positions match TRBD2. The germline V gene has CDR1 LNHNV and CDR2 YYDKDF (reference sequence). CDR3 length: 15 amino acids. The V and J ends lost 1 base and 6 bases, in that order; junction bases with no gene match: 1. The CDR3 nucleotides are TGTGCCACCAGCAGAGCACTAGCGGGAGGCAATGAGCAGTTCTTC. Protein sequence: CATSRALAGGNEQFF.

At least ten counts were recorded for this clonotype. DNA of the CDR3: TGTGCTAGTGGCAAGACTAGCGGGAGACCCGGGACAGATACGCAGTATTTT. Amino acid sequence: CASGKTSGRPGTDTQYF. The chain recombines TRBV12-5 with TRBJ2-3, with 12 positions matching TRBD2. The CDR3 is 17 residues long. CDR1 and CDR2 from the germline V gene are LGHNT and FRNRAP. J lost 3 bases, V lost 6 bases, and 10 bases had no gene match.

This rearrangement joins TRBV7-2 to TRBJ1-4; D not certain. V gave up 3 bases and J gave up 8 bases, with 13 bases separating them. The CDR3 spans 14 residues. Germline CDR1 is SGHTA and CDR2 is FQGNSA. The DNA for the CDR3 is TGTGCCAGCAGCTTGGTAGGGTCGGGAGAAAAACTGTTTTTT. It is translated as CASSLVGSGEKLFF.